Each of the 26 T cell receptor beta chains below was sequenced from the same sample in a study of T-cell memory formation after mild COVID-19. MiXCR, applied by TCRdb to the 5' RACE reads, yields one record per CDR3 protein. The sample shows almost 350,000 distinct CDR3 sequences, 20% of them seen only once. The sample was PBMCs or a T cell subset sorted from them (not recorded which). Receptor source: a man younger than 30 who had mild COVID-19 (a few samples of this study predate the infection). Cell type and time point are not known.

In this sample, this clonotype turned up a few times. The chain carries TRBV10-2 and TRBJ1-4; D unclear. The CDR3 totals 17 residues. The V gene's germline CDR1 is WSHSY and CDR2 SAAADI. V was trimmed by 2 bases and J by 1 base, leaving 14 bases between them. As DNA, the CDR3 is TGCGCCAGCAGTGAGATACCAGACGCGGGAACTAATGAAAAACTGTTTTTT. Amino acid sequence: CASSEIPDAGTNEKLFF.

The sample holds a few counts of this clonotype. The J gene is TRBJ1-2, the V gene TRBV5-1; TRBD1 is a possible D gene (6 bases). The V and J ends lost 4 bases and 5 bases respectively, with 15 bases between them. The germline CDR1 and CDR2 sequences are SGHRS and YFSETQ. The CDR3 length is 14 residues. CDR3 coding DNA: TGCGCCAGCAGCATAGCCCAGGGGAAATATGGCTACACCTTC. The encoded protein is CASSIAQGKYGYTF.

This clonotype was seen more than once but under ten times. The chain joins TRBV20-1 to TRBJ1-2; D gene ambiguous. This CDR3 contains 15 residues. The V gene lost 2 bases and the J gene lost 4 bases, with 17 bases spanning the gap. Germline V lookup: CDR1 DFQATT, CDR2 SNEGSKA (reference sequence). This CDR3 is CSARYLTVGSYGYTF. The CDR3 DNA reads TGCAGTGCTAGATATCTGACCGTTGGTAGCTATGGCTACACCTTC.

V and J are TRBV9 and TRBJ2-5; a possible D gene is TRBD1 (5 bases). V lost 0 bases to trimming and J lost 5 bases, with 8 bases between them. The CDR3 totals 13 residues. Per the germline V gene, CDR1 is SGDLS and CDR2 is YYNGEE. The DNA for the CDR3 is TGTGCCAGCAGCGTAGCCCAGGGCGAGACCCAGTACTTC. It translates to CASSVAQGETQYF.

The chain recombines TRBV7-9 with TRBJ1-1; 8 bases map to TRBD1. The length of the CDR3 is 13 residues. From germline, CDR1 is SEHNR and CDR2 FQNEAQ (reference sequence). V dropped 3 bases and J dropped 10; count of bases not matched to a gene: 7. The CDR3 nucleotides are TGTGCCAGCAGCTTGGGGCAGGGGGCGCGAGCTTTCTTT. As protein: CASSLGQGARAFF. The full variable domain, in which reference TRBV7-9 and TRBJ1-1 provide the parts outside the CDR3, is DTGVSQNPRHKITKRGQNVTFRCDPISEHNRLYWYRQTLGQGPEFLTYFQNEAQLEKSRLLSDRFSAERPKGSFSTLEIQRTEQGDSAMYLCASSLGQGARAFFGQGTRLTVV.

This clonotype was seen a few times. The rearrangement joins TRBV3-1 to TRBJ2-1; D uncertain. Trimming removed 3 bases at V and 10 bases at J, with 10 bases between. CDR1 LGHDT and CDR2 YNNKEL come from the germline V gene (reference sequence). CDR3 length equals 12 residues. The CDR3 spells CASSHIAGEQFF. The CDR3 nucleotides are TGTGCCAGCAGCCATATCGCCGGGGAGCAGTTCTTC.

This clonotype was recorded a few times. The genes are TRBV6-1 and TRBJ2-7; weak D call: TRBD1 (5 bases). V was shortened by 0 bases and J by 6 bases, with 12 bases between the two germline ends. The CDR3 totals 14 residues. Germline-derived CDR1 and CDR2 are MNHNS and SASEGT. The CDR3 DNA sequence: TGTGCCAGCAGTGAAGCGAGGCAGGGCTCCGAGCAGTACTTC. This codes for CASSEARQGSEQYF.

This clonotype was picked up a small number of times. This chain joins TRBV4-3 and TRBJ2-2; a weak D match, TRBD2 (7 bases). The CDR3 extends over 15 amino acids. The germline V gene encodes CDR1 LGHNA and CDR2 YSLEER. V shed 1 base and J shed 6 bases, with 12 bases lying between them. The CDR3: CASSQATGGPGELFF. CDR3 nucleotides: TGCGCCAGCAGCCAAGCGACGGGGGGCCCCGGGGAGCTGTTTTTT.

The CDR3: CASRDPLPRTSGGALHEQYV. CDR3 in DNA: TGTGCCAGCAGGGACCCACTTCCCAGGACTAGCGGGGGGGCCCTCCACGAGCAGTACGTC. V gene TRBV6-4 combines with J gene TRBJ2-7; 15 positions agree with TRBD2. Germline V CDR1 and CDR2: MRHNA, SNTAGT. The length of the CDR3 is 20 residues. Trimming removed 6 bases from V and 5 bases from J; junction bases left unmatched: 20.

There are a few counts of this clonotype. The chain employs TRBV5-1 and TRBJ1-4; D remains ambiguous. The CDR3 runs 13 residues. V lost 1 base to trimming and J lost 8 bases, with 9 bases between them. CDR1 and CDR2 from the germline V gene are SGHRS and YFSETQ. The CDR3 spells CASSLWVGEKLFF. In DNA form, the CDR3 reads TGCGCCAGCAGCTTGTGGGTTGGGGAAAAACTGTTTTTT. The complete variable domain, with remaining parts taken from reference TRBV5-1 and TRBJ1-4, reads KAGVTQTPRYLIKTRGQQVTLSCSPISGHRSVSWYQQTPGQGLQFLFEYFSETQRNKGNFPGRFSGRQFSNSRSEMNVSTLELGDSALYLCASSLWVGEKLFFGSGTQLSVL.

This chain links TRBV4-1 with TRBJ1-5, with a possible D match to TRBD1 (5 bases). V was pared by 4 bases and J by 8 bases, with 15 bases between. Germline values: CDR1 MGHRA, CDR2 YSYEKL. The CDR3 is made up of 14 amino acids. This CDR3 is CASSPAGFREPQHF. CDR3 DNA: TGCGCCAGCAGCCCTGCAGGGTTTCGGGAGCCCCAGCATTTT.

The chain's CDR3 is CASLPGVGSNQPQHF. The CDR3 bases are TGTGCCAGTCTCCCGGGGGTAGGGAGCAATCAGCCCCAGCATTTT. The chain employs TRBV19 and TRBJ1-5; the D gene is possibly TRBD1 (5 bases). The germline V and J ends were trimmed by 8 bases and 1 base, with 15 bases remaining between them. The CDR3 is 15 amino acids. CDR1 is LNHDA and CDR2 is SQIVND in the germline V gene (reference sequence).

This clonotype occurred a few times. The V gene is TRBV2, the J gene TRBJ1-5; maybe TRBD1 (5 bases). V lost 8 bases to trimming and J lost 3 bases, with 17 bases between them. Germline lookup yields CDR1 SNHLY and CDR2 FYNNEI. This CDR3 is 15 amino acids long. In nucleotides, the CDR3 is TGTGCCAGCGGGGAGACTACAGGACTCAATCAGCCCCAGCATTTT. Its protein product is CASGETTGLNQPQHF.

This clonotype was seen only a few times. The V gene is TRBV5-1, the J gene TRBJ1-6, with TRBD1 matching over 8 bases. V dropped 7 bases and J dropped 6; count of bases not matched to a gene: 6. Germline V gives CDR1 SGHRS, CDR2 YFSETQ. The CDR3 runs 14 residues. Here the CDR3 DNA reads TGCGCCAGCTGGGGGGGACAGGTTAATTCACCCCTCCACTTT. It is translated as CASWGGQVNSPLHF.

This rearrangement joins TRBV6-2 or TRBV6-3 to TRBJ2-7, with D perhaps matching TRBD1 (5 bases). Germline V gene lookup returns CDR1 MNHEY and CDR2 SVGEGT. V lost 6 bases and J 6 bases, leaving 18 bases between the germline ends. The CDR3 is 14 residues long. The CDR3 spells CASSLRYRQSEQYF. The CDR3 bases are TGTGCCAGCAGCCTACGGTACAGGCAGTCCGAGCAGTACTTC.

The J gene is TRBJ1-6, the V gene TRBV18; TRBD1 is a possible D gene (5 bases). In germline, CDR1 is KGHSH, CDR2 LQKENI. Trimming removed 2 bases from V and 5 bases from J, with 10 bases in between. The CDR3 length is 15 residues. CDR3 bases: TGTGCCAGCTCACCAAAGCAGACAGATAATTCACCCCTCCACTTT. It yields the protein CASSPKQTDNSPLHF.

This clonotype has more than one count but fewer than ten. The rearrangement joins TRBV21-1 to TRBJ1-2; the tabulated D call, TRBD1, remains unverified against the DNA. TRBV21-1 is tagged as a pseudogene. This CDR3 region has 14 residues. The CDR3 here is CASSKALNPGGYTF. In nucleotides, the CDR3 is TGTGCCAGCAGCAAAGCCTTAAATCCGGGTGGCTACACCTTC.

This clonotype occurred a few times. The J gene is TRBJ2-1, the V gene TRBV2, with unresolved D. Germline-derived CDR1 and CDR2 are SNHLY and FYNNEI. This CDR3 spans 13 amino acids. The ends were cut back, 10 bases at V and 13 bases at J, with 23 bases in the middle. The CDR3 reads CATLPGSRIEQFF. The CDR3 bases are TGTGCCACTCTCCCTGGGTCGAGGATAGAACAGTTCTTC.

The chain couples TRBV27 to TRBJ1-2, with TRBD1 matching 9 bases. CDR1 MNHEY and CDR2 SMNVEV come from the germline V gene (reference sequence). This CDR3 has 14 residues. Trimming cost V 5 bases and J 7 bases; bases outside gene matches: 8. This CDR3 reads CASSLRDRDTGYTF. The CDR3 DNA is TGTGCCAGCAGTCTACGGGACAGGGATACTGGCTACACCTTC.

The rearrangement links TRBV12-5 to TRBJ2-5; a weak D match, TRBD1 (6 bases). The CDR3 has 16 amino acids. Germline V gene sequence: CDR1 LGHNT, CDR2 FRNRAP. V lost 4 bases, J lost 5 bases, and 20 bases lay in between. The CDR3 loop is CASGSSPSGQSETQYF. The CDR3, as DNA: TGTGCTAGTGGTTCCTCACCCTCGGGACAATCGGAGACCCAGTACTTC.

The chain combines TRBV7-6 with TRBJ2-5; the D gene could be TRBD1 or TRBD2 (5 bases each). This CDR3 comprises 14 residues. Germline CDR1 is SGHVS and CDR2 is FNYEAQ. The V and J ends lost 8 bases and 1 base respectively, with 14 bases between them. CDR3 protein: CASAYTGAQETQYF. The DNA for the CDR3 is TGTGCCAGCGCTTACACCGGGGCCCAAGAGACCCAGTACTTC.

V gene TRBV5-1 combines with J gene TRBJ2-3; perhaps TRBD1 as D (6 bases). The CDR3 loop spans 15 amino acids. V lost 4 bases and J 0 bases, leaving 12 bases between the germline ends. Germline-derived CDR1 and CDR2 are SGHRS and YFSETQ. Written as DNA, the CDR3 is TGCGCCAGCAGCGTGGACAGTACTAGCACAGATACGCAGTATTTT. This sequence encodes CASSVDSTSTDTQYF.

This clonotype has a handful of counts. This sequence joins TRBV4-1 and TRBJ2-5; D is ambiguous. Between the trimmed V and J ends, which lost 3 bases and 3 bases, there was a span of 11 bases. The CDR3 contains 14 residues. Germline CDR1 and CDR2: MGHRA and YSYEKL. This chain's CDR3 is CASSQAAGEETQYF. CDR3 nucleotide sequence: TGCGCCAGCAGCCAGGCCGCCGGAGAAGAGACCCAGTACTTC.

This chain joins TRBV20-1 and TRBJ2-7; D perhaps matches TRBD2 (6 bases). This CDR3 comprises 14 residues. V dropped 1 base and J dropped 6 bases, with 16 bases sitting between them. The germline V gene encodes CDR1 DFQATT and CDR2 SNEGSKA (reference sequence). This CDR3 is CSARVRGMYVEQYF. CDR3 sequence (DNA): TGCAGTGCTAGAGTTCGGGGGATGTACGTCGAGCAGTACTTC.

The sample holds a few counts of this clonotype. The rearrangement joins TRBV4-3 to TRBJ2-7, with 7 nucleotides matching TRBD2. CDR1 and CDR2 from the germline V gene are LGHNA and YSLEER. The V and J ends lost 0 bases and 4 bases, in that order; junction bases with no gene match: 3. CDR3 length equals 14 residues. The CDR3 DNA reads TGCGCCAGCAGCCAAGATTTCGGGGGGTACGAGCAGTACTTC. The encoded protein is CASSQDFGGYEQYF.

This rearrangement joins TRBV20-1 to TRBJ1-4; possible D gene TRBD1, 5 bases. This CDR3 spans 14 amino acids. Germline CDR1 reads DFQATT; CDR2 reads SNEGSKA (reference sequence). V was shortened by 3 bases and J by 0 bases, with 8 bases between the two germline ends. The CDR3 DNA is TGCAGTGCTAGGTTGGGGGCAACTAATGAAAAACTGTTTTTT. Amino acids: CSARLGATNEKLFF.